The 5 T cell receptor beta chains reported below all come from one sample, sequenced in a study of long-term antiretroviral therapy in people with HIV. Survey-level resolution applied to immunoSEQ assay v3.0. Measured with immunoSEQ multiplex PCR; TCRdb has only the in-frame clones, and not every one. The sample holds 20,000 to 30,000 clones, over 75% seen once. The specimen was unsorted PBMCs, collected about 5 years after starting antiretroviral therapy. The origin of the receptors is a man aged 35 to 55 with HIV.

The gene calls are TRBV18 and TRBJ2-7, with TRBD2 identical over 8 bases. The CDR3 spans 13 residues. CDR1 and CDR2 from the germline V gene are KGHSH and LQKENI. With 5 bases clipped from V and 6 bases from J, the junction kept 6 bases outside the gene matches. The CDR3 nucleotides read TGTGCCAGCTCATCGGGGGGGGCTTCCGAGCAGTACTTC. It yields the protein CASSSGGASEQYF.

This clone was counted a single time. The CDR3 region has the DNA TGTGCCAGCAGCTTAGTGCGTTTGAGGAGCATGAACACTGAAGCTTTCTTT. This translates into CASSLVRLRSMNTEAFF. The chain couples TRBV13 to TRBJ1-1; D unclear. V was pared by 1 base and J by 0 bases, with 15 bases between. The CDR3 sequence is 17 residues long. Germline CDR1 is PRHDT and CDR2 is FYEKMQ (reference sequence).

This clone was recorded only once. The chain combines TRBV19 with TRBJ1-3; D perhaps matches TRBD1 (5 bases). The CDR3 consists of 13 residues. Germline V gene data show CDR1 as LNHDA and CDR2 as SQIVND (reference sequence). Trimming removed 5 bases from V and 3 bases from J, with 8 bases in between. The CDR3 loop reads CASSLRDGNTIYF. In DNA form, the CDR3 reads TGTGCCAGTAGTCTCAGGGATGGAAACACCATATATTTT. Using reference TRBV19 and TRBJ1-3 for the parts outside the CDR3, the full variable domain is DGGITQSPKYLFRKEGQNVTLSCEQNLNHDAMYWYRQDPGQGLRLIYYSQIVNDFQKGDIAEGYSVSREKKESFPLTVTSAQKNPTAFYLCASSLRDGNTIYFGEGSWLTVV.

V usage is TRBV14 and J usage is TRBJ2-1; 12 positions agree with TRBD2. CDR3 length equals 15 residues. J lost 4 bases, V lost 6 bases, and 4 bases had no gene match. From germline, CDR1 is SGHDN and CDR2 FVKESK. The CDR3 nucleotides are TGTGCCAGCAGTCAACTAGCGGGGGGTTACAATGAGCAGTTCTTC. It is translated as CASSQLAGGYNEQFF. Together with reference TRBV14 and TRBJ2-1, the CDR3 gives the full variable domain: EAGVTQFPSHSVIEKGQTVTLRCDPISGHDNLYWYRRVMGKEIKFLLHFVKESKQDESGMPNNRFLAERTGGTYSTLKVQPAELEDSGVYFCASSQLAGGYNEQFFGPGTRLTVL.

The chain employs TRBV5-8 and TRBJ2-7; 9 bases align to TRBD1. The CDR3 covers 15 residues. Per germline, CDR1 SGHTS and CDR2 YDEGEE. The V gene end was trimmed by 7 bases and the J gene end by 1 base; junction bases not matched to a gene: 9. This CDR3 is CASGPGQGHSYEQYF. The CDR3 coding sequence is TGTGCCAGCGGCCCCGGACAGGGGCATTCCTACGAGCAGTACTTC.